This is a list of T cell receptor beta chains from one sample in a study of T cell changes during pregnancy in multiple sclerosis. Sequencing used immunoSEQ multiplex PCR; TCRdb keeps in-frame clones, though not all of them. Of fewer than 110,000 clones listed, about 90% are singletons. Here the sequenced sample was peripheral blood, taken in the third trimester of pregnancy. Receptors were obtained from a female donor in good health, enrolled as a control in a pregnancy study. The CDR3 runs from the conserved cysteine through the conserved F or W. The order of the fields is J gene, V gene, CDR3 protein.

TRBJ2-3	TRBV5-5	CASSPWGGRVTQYF
TRBJ1-5	TRBV7-2	CASSPSGLGQPQHF
TRBJ1-4	TRBV2	CASRDPGMATNEKLFF
TRBJ1-2	TRBV15	CATSRGTGYGYTF
TRBJ2-7	TRBV14	CASRAPGQGGEQYF
TRBJ2-3	TRBV7-8	CASSPFSLRGADTQYF
TRBJ2-1	TRBV4-1	CASSLLAGDSYNEQFF
TRBJ2-7	TRBV30	CAWKRQGFYEQYF
TRBJ1-1	TRBV6-5	CASRSTGRAFF
TRBJ1-5	TRBV7-2	CASSSTGLQQPQHF
TRBJ1-6	TRBV19	CASKGQIYNSPLHF
TRBJ1-1	TRBV5-6	CASSSSGTGGMVEAFF
TRBJ2-7	TRBV5-1	CASSLRPGEQYF